These 5 T cell receptor beta chains share one sample of origin, sequenced in a study of T cells after yellow fever vaccination. TCRdb redid the calling of the 5' RACE reads with MiXCR, one entry per CDR3 protein. The sample yields about 500,000 distinct CDR3 sequences, approximately 16% seen once. The sample was PBMCs, taken less than 6 days after the first yellow fever vaccination. The receptor source for this set is a man aged 18-30 years who received the YFV17D yellow fever vaccine.

The chain has TRBV7-2 and TRBJ1-2, with TRBD1 as a possible D gene (5 bases). This CDR3 comprises 16 residues. V lost 2 bases to trimming and J lost 3 bases, with 16 bases between them. Per the germline V gene, CDR1 is SGHTA and CDR2 is FQGNSA. CDR3 nucleotide sequence: TGTGCCAGCAGCTTACGGGGGGGTCCGGGGGACTATGGCTACACCTTC. Translating it yields CASSLRGGPGDYGYTF.

This chain connects TRBV3-1 to TRBJ1-3; D is uncertain. V lost 4 bases, J lost 5 bases, and 9 bases lay in between. The CDR3 runs to 13 residues. Germline V gene lookup returns CDR1 LGHDT and CDR2 YNNKEL (reference sequence). The CDR3: CASSPSRRNTIYF. CDR3 DNA: TGTGCCAGCAGCCCCTCGAGGAGAAACACCATATATTTT. The whole variable domain, remainder taken from reference TRBV3-1 and TRBJ1-3, is DTAVSQTPKYLVTQMGNDKSIKCEQNLGHDTMYWYKQDSKKFLKIMFSYNNKELIINETVPNRFSPKSPDKAHLNLHINSLELGDSAVYFCASSPSRRNTIYFGEGSWLTVV.

As DNA, the CDR3 is TGCGCCAGCAGCTTGGAATATGGGGGGCTTTACAATGAGCAGTTCTTC. It yields the protein CASSLEYGGLYNEQFF. The chain carries TRBV5-1 and TRBJ2-1; D could derive from TRBD1 or TRBD2 (6 bases each). V was clipped by 0 bases and J by 4 bases, with 14 bases between them. This CDR3 is built from 16 residues. Germline-derived CDR1 and CDR2 are SGHRS and YFSETQ.

V gene TRBV10-2 combines with J gene TRBJ2-7, with 9 positions matching TRBD1. Germline values: CDR1 WSHSY, CDR2 SAAADI. The CDR3 runs 16 residues. Trimming cost V 5 bases and J 2 bases; bases outside gene matches: 10. The CDR3 DNA is TGCGCCAGCAGTCCCGGGACAGGGCCGACGGCCTACGAGCAGTACTTC. Its protein is CASSPGTGPTAYEQYF.

This clonotype was found a few times. The genes are TRBV20-1 and TRBJ1-5, with a weak D call TRBD1 (6 bases). Germline lookup yields CDR1 DFQATT and CDR2 SNEGSKA (reference sequence). The ends were cut back, 3 bases at V and 6 bases at J, with 15 bases in the middle. The CDR3 loop spans 14 amino acids. The CDR3 loop is CSARADRWGQPQHF. As DNA, the CDR3 is TGCAGTGCTAGGGCAGACAGGTGGGGTCAGCCCCAGCATTTT.